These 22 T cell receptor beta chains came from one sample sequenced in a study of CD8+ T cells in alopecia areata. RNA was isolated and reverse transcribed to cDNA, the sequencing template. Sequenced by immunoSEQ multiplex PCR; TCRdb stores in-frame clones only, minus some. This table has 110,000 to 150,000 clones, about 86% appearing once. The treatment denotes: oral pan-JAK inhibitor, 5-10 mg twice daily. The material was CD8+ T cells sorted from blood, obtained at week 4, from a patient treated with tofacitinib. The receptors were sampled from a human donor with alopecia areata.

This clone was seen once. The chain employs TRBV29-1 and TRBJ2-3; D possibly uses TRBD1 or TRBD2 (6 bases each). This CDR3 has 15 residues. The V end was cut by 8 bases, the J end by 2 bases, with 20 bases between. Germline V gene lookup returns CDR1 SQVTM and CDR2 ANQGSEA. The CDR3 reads CSTRIPGATTDTQYF. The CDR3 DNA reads TGCAGCACCCGGATTCCGGGGGCAACCACAGATACGCAGTATTTT.

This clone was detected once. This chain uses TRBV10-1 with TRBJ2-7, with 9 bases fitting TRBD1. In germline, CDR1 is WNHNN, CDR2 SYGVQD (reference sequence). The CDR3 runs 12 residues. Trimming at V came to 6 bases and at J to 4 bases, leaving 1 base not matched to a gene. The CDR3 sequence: CASRTGGYEQYF. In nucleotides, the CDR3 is TGCGCCAGCAGGACAGGGGGATACGAGCAGTACTTC.

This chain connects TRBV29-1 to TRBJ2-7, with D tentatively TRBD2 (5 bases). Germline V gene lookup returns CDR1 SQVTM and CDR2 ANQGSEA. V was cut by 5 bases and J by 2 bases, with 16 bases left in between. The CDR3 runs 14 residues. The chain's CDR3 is CSVYLRGLPYEQYF. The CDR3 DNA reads TGCAGCGTTTACCTCCGTGGACTCCCCTACGAGCAGTACTTC.

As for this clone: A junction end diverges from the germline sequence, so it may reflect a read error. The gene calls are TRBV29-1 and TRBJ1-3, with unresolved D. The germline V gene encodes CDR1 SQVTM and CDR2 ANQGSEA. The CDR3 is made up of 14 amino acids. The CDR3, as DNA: TGCAGCGTGGAAGAGACACTCTCTGGAAACACCATATATTTT. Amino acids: CSVEETLSGNTIYF.

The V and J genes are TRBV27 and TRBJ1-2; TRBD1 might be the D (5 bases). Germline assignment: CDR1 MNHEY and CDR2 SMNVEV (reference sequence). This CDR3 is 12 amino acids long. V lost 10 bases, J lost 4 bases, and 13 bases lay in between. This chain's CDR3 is CATRSGGYGYTF. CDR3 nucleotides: TGTGCCACCCGATCGGGGGGCTATGGCTACACCTTC.

As DNA, the CDR3 is TGCAGCGTTGAGGGGGCGGTGGCTGAAGCTTTCTTT. Amino acid sequence: CSVEGAVAEAFF. The genes are TRBV29-1 and TRBJ1-1; D might be TRBD1 (6 bases). The CDR3 is 12 amino acids. V was shortened by 3 bases and J by 6 bases, with 11 bases between the two germline ends. CDR1 SQVTM and CDR2 ANQGSEA come from the germline V gene.

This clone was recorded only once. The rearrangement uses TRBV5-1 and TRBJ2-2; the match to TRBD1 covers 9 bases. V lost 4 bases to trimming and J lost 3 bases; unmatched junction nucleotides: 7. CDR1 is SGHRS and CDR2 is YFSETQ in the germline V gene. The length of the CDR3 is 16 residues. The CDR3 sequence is CASSRKQGADTGELFF. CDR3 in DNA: TGCGCCAGCAGCAGAAAACAGGGGGCCGACACCGGGGAGCTGTTTTTT.

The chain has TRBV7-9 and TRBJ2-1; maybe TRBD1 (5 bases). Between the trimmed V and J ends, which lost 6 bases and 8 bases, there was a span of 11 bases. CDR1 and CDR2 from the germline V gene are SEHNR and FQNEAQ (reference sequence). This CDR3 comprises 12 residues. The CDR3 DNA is TGTGCCAGCAGTTACACAGGATATGAGCAGTTCTTC. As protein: CASSYTGYEQFF.

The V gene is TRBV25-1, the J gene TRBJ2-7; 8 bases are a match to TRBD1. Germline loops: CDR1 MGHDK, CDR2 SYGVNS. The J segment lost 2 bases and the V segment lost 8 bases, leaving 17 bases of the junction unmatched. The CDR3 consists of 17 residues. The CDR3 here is CASVDFPSRTGTYEQYF. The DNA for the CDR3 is TGTGCCAGCGTAGATTTCCCTTCGAGGACAGGGACCTACGAGCAGTACTTC.

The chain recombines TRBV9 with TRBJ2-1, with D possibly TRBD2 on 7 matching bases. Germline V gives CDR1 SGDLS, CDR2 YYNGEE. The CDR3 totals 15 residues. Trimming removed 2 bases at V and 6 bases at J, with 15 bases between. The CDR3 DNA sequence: TGTGCCAGCAGCGTTATAGGGGGGGCCCCCAATGAGCAGTTCTTC. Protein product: CASSVIGGAPNEQFF.

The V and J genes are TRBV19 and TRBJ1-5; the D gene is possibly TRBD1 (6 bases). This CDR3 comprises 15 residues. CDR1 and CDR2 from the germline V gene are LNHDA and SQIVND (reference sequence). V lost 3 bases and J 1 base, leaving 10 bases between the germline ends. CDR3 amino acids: CASSIGQGSNQPQHF. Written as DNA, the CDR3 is TGTGCCAGTAGTATTGGTCAGGGGAGCAATCAGCCCCAGCATTTT.

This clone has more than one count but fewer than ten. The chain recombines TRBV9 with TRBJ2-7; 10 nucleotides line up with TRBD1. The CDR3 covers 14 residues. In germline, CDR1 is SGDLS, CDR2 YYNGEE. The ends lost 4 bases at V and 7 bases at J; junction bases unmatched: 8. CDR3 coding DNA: TGTGCCAGCAGCCCCCAAGGGACAGGGGAAGAGCAGTACTTC. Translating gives CASSPQGTGEEQYF.

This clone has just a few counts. The chain's CDR3 is CASPPRRQAPPIARTPGELFF. The CDR3 nucleotides read TGTGCCAGCCCACCAAGGAGACAGGCCCCTCCAATTGCCCGAACACCGGGGGAGCTGTTTTTT. This sequence joins TRBV28 and TRBJ2-2; a possible D gene is TRBD1 (6 bases). Trimming removed 8 bases from V and 8 bases from J, with 39 bases in between. This CDR3 contains 21 residues. Germline V CDR1 and CDR2: MDHEN, SYDVKM.

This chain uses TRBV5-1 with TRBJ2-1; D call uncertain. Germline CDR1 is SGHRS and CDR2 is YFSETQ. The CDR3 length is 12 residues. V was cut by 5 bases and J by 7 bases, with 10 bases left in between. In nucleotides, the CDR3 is TGCGCCAGCAGTTCGGGCCAGAATGAGCAGTTCTTC. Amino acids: CASSSGQNEQFF. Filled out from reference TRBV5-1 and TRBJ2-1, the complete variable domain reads KAGVTQTPRYLIKTRGQQVTLSCSPISGHRSVSWYQQTPGQGLQFLFEYFSETQRNKGNFPGRFSGRQFSNSRSEMNVSTLELGDSALYLCASSSGQNEQFFGPGTRLTVL.

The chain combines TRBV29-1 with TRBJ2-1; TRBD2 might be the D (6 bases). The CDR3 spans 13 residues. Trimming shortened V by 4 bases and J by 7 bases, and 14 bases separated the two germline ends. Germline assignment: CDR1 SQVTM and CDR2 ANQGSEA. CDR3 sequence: CSVVVAASNEQFF. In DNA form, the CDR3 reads TGCAGCGTTGTGGTAGCGGCCTCTAATGAGCAGTTCTTC.

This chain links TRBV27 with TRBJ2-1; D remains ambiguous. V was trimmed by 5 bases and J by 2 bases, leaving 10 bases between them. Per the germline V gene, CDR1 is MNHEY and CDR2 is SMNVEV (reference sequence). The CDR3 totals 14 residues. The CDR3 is CASSPGGAYNEQFF. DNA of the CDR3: TGTGCCAGCAGTCCCGGTGGAGCCTACAATGAGCAGTTCTTC.

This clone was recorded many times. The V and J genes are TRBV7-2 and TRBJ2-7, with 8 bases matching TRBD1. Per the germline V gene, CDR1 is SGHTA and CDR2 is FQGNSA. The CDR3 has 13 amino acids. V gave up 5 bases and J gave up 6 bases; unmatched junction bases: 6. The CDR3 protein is CASSIGQGFEQYF. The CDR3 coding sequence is TGTGCCAGCAGCATAGGACAGGGATTCGAGCAGTACTTC.

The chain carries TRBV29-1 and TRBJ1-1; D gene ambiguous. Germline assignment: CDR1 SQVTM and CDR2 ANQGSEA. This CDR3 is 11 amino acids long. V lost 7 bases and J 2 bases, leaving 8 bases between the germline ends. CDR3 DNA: TGCAGCGCTCAACAAAACACTGAAGCTTTCTTT. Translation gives CSAQQNTEAFF.

The DNA for the CDR3 is TGTGCCAGCAGCCAAGACTGGGGCAGATCCTACGAGCAGTACTTC. It encodes CASSQDWGRSYEQYF. The rearrangement links TRBV4-2 to TRBJ2-7; tentative D call: TRBD1 (5 bases). V was clipped by 0 bases and J by 1 base, with 10 bases between them. The V gene's germline CDR1 is LGHNA and CDR2 YNFKEQ. This CDR3 is built from 15 residues.

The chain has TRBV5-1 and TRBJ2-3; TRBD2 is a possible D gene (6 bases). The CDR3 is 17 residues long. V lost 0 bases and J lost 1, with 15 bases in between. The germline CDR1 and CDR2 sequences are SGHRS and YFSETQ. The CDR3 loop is CASSLGVRETGTDTQYF. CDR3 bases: TGCGCCAGCAGCTTGGGGGTCCGGGAGACGGGCACAGATACGCAGTATTTT.

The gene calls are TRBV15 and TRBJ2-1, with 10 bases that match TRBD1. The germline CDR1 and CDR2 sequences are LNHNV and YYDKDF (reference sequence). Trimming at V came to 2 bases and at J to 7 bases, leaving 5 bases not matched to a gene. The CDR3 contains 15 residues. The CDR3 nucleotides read TGTGCCACCAGCAGACCCGGGACAGGGGTAAATGAGCAGTTCTTC. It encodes CATSRPGTGVNEQFF.

The CDR3 spells CAWSVLASQETQYF. The CDR3 DNA follows: TGTGCCTGGAGTGTATTGGCCTCACAAGAGACCCAGTACTTC. V usage is TRBV30 and J usage is TRBJ2-5; D gene unclear. The CDR3 extends over 14 amino acids. V dropped 0 bases and J dropped 2 bases, with 10 bases sitting between them. Per germline, CDR1 GTSNPN and CDR2 SVGIG (reference sequence). Supplemented by reference TRBV30 and TRBJ2-5, the full variable domain reads SQTIHQWPATLVQPVGSPLSLECTVEGTSNPNLYWYRQAAGRGLQLLFYSVGIGQISSEVPQNLSASRPQDRQFILSSKKLLLSDSGFYLCAWSVLASQETQYFGPGTRLLVL.